One and the same sample provided the 24 T cell receptor beta chains below, sequenced in a study of T cell repertoires in cytomegalovirus infection. Their cognate antigens are unknown. Using its own MiXCR run on the reads, TCRdb lists one record per CDR3 protein. The sample yields 50,000 or so distinct CDR3 sequences, 20% to 25% seen once. The specimen was PBMCs, sequenced either directly or after in vitro stimulation (not recorded which). These TCRs come from a human donor in good health (CMV status not recorded). Some clones in this sample may be carry-over from other donors' samples.

This clonotype was found a few times. V and J are TRBV7-9 and TRBJ2-5, with 8 bases lining up with TRBD1. V dropped 5 bases and J dropped 5; count of bases not matched to a gene: 13. Per germline, CDR1 SEHNR and CDR2 FQNEAQ (reference sequence). CDR3 length equals 16 residues. CDR3: CASSPGTGSPLETQYF. Written as DNA, the CDR3 is TGTGCCAGCAGCCCCGGGACAGGATCACCTTTGGAGACCCAGTACTTC.

There are a few counts of this clonotype. The rearrangement uses TRBV19 and TRBJ1-5; D gene uncertain. There are 17 residues in the CDR3. The germline V gene has CDR1 LNHDA and CDR2 SQIVND (reference sequence). V shed 5 bases and J shed 0 bases, with 17 bases lying between them. The CDR3 here is CASSQRRLEYSNQPQHF. The CDR3 region has the DNA TGTGCCAGTAGTCAAAGACGGCTAGAGTATAGCAATCAGCCCCAGCATTTT.

The rearrangement uses TRBV29-1 and TRBJ2-2; D is uncertain. This CDR3 comprises 16 residues. Trimming took off 4 bases at V and 0 bases at J, with 15 bases between the two ends. CDR1 and CDR2 (germline): SQVTM, ANQGSEA. The CDR3 DNA follows: TGCAGCGTTGGGGAAGGGCGGTTTGCGAACACCGGGGAGCTGTTTTTT. Amino acids: CSVGEGRFANTGELFF.

In its sample, this clonotype ranks as hyperexpanded (1% or more). This rearrangement joins TRBV6-6 to TRBJ2-5, with D perhaps TRBD2 (5 bases). V gave up 5 bases and J gave up 5 bases, with 18 bases separating them. Germline V gene sequence: CDR1 MNHNY, CDR2 SVGAGI (reference sequence). This CDR3 is built from 15 residues. The CDR3 DNA sequence: TGTGCCAGCAGTGCCGCGGCGGGCCCTCTTGAGACCCAGTACTTC. Its translation is CASSAAAGPLETQYF.

This clonotype was recorded at least ten times. The CDR3 DNA is TGTGCCAGCAGTTGGGACTTTTCAAGGACTGAAGCTTTCTTT. Its translation: CASSWDFSRTEAFF. V and J are TRBV6-2 or TRBV6-3 and TRBJ1-1; a possible D gene is TRBD1 (5 bases). V was cut by 4 bases and J by 5 bases, with 14 bases left in between. The CDR3 extends over 14 amino acids. Per germline, CDR1 MNHEY and CDR2 SVGEGT.

There are many counts of this clonotype. The rearrangement joins TRBV7-9 to TRBJ2-5; weak D call: TRBD2 (5 bases). Germline V gene sequence: CDR1 SEHNR, CDR2 FQNEAQ (reference sequence). V lost 5 bases to trimming and J lost 5 bases, with 15 bases between them. The CDR3 has 14 amino acids. The CDR3: CASSPPGSVETQYF. CDR3 in DNA: TGTGCCAGCAGCCCCCCGGGGAGCGTGGAGACCCAGTACTTC.

The V call is TRBV6-5, the J call TRBJ2-1, with unresolved D. The CDR3 loop spans 14 amino acids. Germline CDR1 and CDR2: MNHEY and SVGAGI. V shed 2 bases and J shed 4 bases, with 9 bases lying between them. The CDR3 DNA follows: TGTGCCAGCAGTTACGAGGAACATTACAATGAGCAGTTCTTC. This sequence encodes CASSYEEHYNEQFF.

The J gene is TRBJ1-1, the V gene TRBV12-3 or TRBV12-4; a possible D gene is TRBD1 (5 bases). Trimming pared 6 bases from V and 2 bases from J, leaving 13 bases between. The CDR3 contains 14 residues. The CDR3 is CASSPGTDNTEAFF. Here the CDR3 DNA reads TGTGCCAGCAGCCCCGGGACGGATAACACTGAAGCTTTCTTT.

This clonotype was observed many times. This chain connects TRBV11-2 to TRBJ2-2; the match to TRBD2 covers 7 bases. CDR3 length: 18 amino acids. CDR1 and CDR2 (germline): SGHAT, FQNNGV. J gave up 2 bases and V 4 bases, and 13 bases lay outside the gene matches. As DNA, the CDR3 is TGTGCCAGCAGCTCACAGAGCGGGGTTTGGGTAAACACCGGGGAGCTGTTTTTT. This gives the protein CASSSQSGVWVNTGELFF.

CDR3 sequence: CASSLGQTQETQYF. The CDR3 bases are TGCGCCAGCAGCCTAGGACAGACCCAAGAGACCCAGTACTTC. V usage is TRBV5-1 and J usage is TRBJ2-5; possibly TRBD1 for D (6 bases). CDR1 and CDR2 (germline): SGHRS, YFSETQ. The CDR3 consists of 14 residues. The V and J ends lost 4 bases and 1 base respectively, with 11 bases between them.

The V and J genes are TRBV29-1 and TRBJ1-1; 7 nucleotides line up with TRBD1. Germline lookup yields CDR1 SQVTM and CDR2 ANQGSEA. CDR3 size: 13 residues. V dropped 7 bases and J dropped 0; count of bases not matched to a gene: 5. The DNA of the CDR3 is TGCAGCGCCCGGGGACAGATGAACACTGAAGCTTTCTTT. Its protein product is CSARGQMNTEAFF.

This rearrangement joins TRBV7-6 to TRBJ2-1; 7 positions match TRBD2. Trimming removed 3 bases from V and 8 bases from J; junction bases left unmatched: 13. Germline V CDR1 and CDR2: SGHVS, FNYEAQ. This CDR3 contains 16 residues. The CDR3 spells CASSLGFSGVRYEQFF. CDR3 sequence (DNA): TGTGCCAGCAGCTTGGGTTTCAGCGGGGTTCGCTATGAGCAGTTCTTC.

At least ten counts were recorded for this clonotype. The chain joins TRBV7-8 to TRBJ1-1; D remains ambiguous. This CDR3 is 15 amino acids long. Trimming left V 5 bases short and J 6 bases short, with 19 bases between. Germline CDR1 and CDR2: SGHVS and FQNEAQ. CDR3 bases: TGTGCCAGCAGCCCCTGGATCAATCGGTACGCTGAAGCTTTCTTT. Its protein product is CASSPWINRYAEAFF. Drawing the rest from reference TRBV7-8 and TRBJ1-1, the complete variable domain is GAGVSQSPRYKVAKRGQDVALRCDPISGHVSLFWYQQALGQGPEFLTYFQNEAQLDKSGLPSDRFFAERPEGSVSTLKIQRTQQEDSAVYLCASSPWINRYAEAFFGQGTRLTVV.

The rearrangement links TRBV19 to TRBJ2-7; 9 nucleotides agree with TRBD1. Trimming removed 5 bases from V and 5 bases from J; junction bases left unmatched: 7. The CDR3 totals 14 residues. From germline, CDR1 is LNHDA and CDR2 SQIVND (reference sequence). This CDR3 reads CASSATDRGHEQYF. CDR3 DNA sequence: TGTGCCAGTAGTGCCACGGACAGGGGTCACGAGCAGTACTTC.

This clonotype was picked up many times. The V call is TRBV7-2, the J call TRBJ2-3; D is perhaps TRBD1 (6 bases). CDR1 SGHTA and CDR2 FQGNSA come from the germline V gene. V lost 2 bases to trimming and J lost 4 bases, with 13 bases between them. The CDR3 consists of 15 residues. The chain's CDR3 is CASSLRFQGPDTQYF. The CDR3 region has the DNA TGTGCCAGCAGCTTACGCTTCCAGGGGCCAGATACGCAGTATTTT.

This clonotype was detected many times. The genes are TRBV19 and TRBJ1-1; D is unclear. Looked up from germline, CDR1 is LNHDA and CDR2 is SQIVND (reference sequence). The CDR3 length is 15 residues. V was shortened by 3 bases and J by 2 bases, with 13 bases between the two germline ends. The CDR3 loop reads CASSITHDGNTEAFF. CDR3 DNA sequence: TGTGCCAGTAGTATCACTCACGATGGAAACACTGAAGCTTTCTTT.

The rearrangement uses TRBV3-1 and TRBJ2-3; tentative D call: TRBD2 (7 bases). CDR1 is LGHDT, CDR2 YNNKEL, per germline (reference sequence). The ends were cut back, 3 bases at V and 0 bases at J, with 10 bases in the middle. The CDR3 spans 15 residues. CDR3 coding DNA: TGTGCCAGCAGCCATGGGGGGGCGAGCACAGATACGCAGTATTTT. Translated: CASSHGGASTDTQYF.

This clonotype has a single count. The chain carries TRBV23-1 and TRBJ2-3; 7 bases are shared with TRBD1. TRBV23-1 is an ORF; its function is uncertain. V dropped 2 bases and J dropped 2; count of bases not matched to a gene: 19. This CDR3 region has 20 residues. The CDR3 protein is CASSQPPGQAPKTLTDTQYF. The CDR3, as DNA: TGCGCCAGCAGTCAACCCCCCGGACAGGCTCCCAAAACCCTCACAGATACGCAGTATTTT.

V gene TRBV7-8 combines with J gene TRBJ1-5; D is perhaps TRBD1 (5 bases). Trimming left V 5 bases short and J 0 bases short, with 11 bases between. The CDR3 extends over 15 amino acids. Germline V gene data show CDR1 as SGHVS and CDR2 as FQNEAQ. CDR3 loop: CASSAGRNSNQPQHF. The CDR3, as DNA: TGTGCCAGCAGCGCGGGACGGAATAGCAATCAGCCCCAGCATTTT.

At least ten counts were recorded for this clonotype. The chain is built from TRBV7-8 and TRBJ2-3; 7 positions match TRBD1. The CDR3 spans 15 residues. Germline V gene sequence: CDR1 SGHVS, CDR2 FQNEAQ. V lost 4 bases to trimming and J lost 0 bases; unmatched junction nucleotides: 4. The CDR3 DNA sequence: TGTGCCAGCAGCTGGGGACAGCCTAGCACAGATACGCAGTATTTT. This sequence encodes CASSWGQPSTDTQYF.

This clonotype came up once. The rearrangement uses TRBV7-9 and TRBJ2-3; TRBD1 or TRBD2 may be the D gene (5 bases each). V lost 5 bases and J lost 8, with 17 bases in between. The V gene's germline CDR1 is SEHNR and CDR2 FQNEAQ (reference sequence). The CDR3 length is 14 residues. Here the CDR3 reads CASSAGTRSGTQYF. For the CDR3, the DNA is TGTGCCAGCAGCGCCGGGACCCGCTCGGGTACGCAGTATTTT.

This clonotype has only a few counts. CDR3 in DNA: TGTGCCAGCTCACCTCGGCTAGATGAAGAGACCCAGTACTTC. Its translation is CASSPRLDEETQYF. J is TRBJ2-5 and V is TRBV18; unclear D gene. This CDR3 region has 14 residues. The V and J ends lost 3 bases and 3 bases respectively, with 11 bases between them. CDR1 and CDR2 from the germline V gene are KGHSH and LQKENI.

This clonotype was detected ten times or more. The chain is built from TRBV7-2 and TRBJ2-7, with 12 bases identical to TRBD2. The length of the CDR3 is 13 residues. Unmatched junction bases numbered 5, after V lost 2 bases and J lost 12 bases. CDR1 and CDR2 from the germline V gene are SGHTA and FQGNSA. The CDR3 DNA reads TGTGCCAGCAGCTTAAGACTAGCGGGAGCTAGGTACTTC. This encodes CASSLRLAGARYF.

Only a few counts were recorded for this clonotype. This chain connects TRBV19 to TRBJ1-3; D is undetermined. The CDR3 contains 14 residues. V was shortened by 5 bases and J by 4 bases, with 12 bases between the two germline ends. Germline V CDR1 and CDR2: LNHDA, SQIVND (reference sequence). The CDR3 DNA is TGTGCCAGTAGTCCCCAATCGGTCGGAAACACCATATATTTT. Translation: CASSPQSVGNTIYF.